The TCR beta chain under discussion was sequenced for a study of regulatory T cells in long-lasting Graves disease. General observations from the study: Persistent disease preferred TRBV28, TRBJ1-2 and TRBJ2-5; new disease, TRBV20-1 and TRBJ2-1. Sampling was limited to peripheral blood rather than thyroid tissue.

Arm-PCR of CDR3 regions with iRepertoire HTBI primers generated TCR beta libraries. TCRdb re-derived calls from the multiplex PCR reads in MiXCR, one entry per CDR3 protein. This sample has about 400,000 distinct CDR3 sequences; around 21% occur once, and the top ten carry 20% to 25%. Noted time point: persistent/refractory GD, antithyroid drugs over 5 years with positive TRAb. PBMC RNA served as the TCR library source. From germline, CDR1 is MNHEY and CDR2 SVGAGI. The CDR3 has 14 residues. V was shortened by 3 bases and J by 2 bases, with 10 bases between the two germline ends. This clonotype was recorded a few times. The antigen is unknown.

The J gene is TRBJ2-5, the V gene TRBV6-5, with D hard to call. The sequence was collected from a female donor with Graves disease. This specimen consisted of peripheral blood mononuclear cells (PBMCs), obtained when the disease was refractory, from a patient treated with antithyroid drugs. CDR3 amino acids: CASSYGRIQETQYF. The CDR3 DNA follows: TGTGCCAGCAGTTATGGACGGATTCAAGAGACCCAGTACTTC.